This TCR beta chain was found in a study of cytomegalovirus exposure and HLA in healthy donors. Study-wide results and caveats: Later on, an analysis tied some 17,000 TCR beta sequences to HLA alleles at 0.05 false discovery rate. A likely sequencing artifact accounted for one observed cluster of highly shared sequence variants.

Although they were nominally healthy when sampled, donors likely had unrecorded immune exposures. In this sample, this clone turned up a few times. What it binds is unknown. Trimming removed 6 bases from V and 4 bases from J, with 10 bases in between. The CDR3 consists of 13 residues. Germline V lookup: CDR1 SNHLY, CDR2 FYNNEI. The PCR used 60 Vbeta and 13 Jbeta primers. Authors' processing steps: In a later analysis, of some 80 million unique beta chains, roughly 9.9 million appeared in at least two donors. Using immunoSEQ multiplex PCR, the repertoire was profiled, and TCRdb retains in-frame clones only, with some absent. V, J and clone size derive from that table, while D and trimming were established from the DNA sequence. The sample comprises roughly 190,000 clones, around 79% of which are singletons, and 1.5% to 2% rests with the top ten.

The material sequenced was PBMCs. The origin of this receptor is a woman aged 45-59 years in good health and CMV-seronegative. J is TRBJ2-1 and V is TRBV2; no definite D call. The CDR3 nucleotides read TGTGCCAGCAGAGAGACAACTTACAATGAGCAGTTCTTC. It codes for CASRETTYNEQFF.